The entry below describes one T cell receptor (beta chain). This sample stems from a study of T-cell reconstitution after alpha-beta-depleted transplantation in children. The CDR3 consists of 15 residues. Trimming shortened V by 5 bases and J by 0 bases, and 8 bases separated the two germline ends. Germline CDR1 and CDR2: SEHNR and FQNEAQ (reference sequence). Unique molecular identifiers tagged the TCRbeta library. From the PCR reads, TCRdb called clonotypes with MiXCR, one entry per CDR3 protein. The table has about 400,000 distinct CDR3 sequences, roughly 14% seen once; the top ten hold around 4%. The source material was PBMCs, sampled from the stem cell graft. The chain links TRBV7-9 to TRBJ2-6, with D possibly TRBD1 on 5 matching bases. The clonotype comes from a human donor who donated a stem cell graft to a child with Fanconi anemia. CDR3 bases: TGTGCCAGCAGCGATGACAGCTCTGGGGCCAACGTCCTGACTTTC. Translating it yields CASSDDSSGANVLTF.